This T cell receptor (beta chain) was profiled in a study of cytomegalovirus exposure and HLA in healthy donors. PCR employed 60 Vbeta and 13 Jbeta primers. Original processing notes: An analysis performed later counted about 80 million unique TCR beta chains (around 11 million of them shared). Using immunoSEQ multiplex PCR, the repertoire was profiled, and TCRdb retains in-frame clones only, with some absent. V and J calls plus clone size are reproduced from that table; the DNA served to infer D and trimming. The sample includes some 160,000 clones, roughly 80% seen only once; the top ten take 2% to 2.5%. The CDR3 is 13 amino acids. Germline loops: CDR1 SGDLS, CDR2 YYNGEE. V dropped 4 bases and J dropped 6; count of bases not matched to a gene: 6. Turning to this clone: Its antigen is still unknown.

Overall study results and limits: Reportedly, a later analysis found an Asian-associated ancestry cluster had fewer N-insertions than the approximately 670-donor mean. Later analysis associated a missense DCLRE1C variant with TCR beta V- and J-gene trimming. Analyzed later, association rates of TCRs varied across HLA loci, with DRB1 most and HLA-C fewest.

The sequenced sample was PBMCs. This TCR was recovered from a man aged 55 to 69 in good health and CMV-seronegative. V and J are TRBV9 and TRBJ1-1; TRBD1 matches 7 bases. CDR3 DNA: TGTGCCAGCAGCCCCAGACAGGGAGCTGAAGCTTTCTTT. Encoded protein: CASSPRQGAEAFF.